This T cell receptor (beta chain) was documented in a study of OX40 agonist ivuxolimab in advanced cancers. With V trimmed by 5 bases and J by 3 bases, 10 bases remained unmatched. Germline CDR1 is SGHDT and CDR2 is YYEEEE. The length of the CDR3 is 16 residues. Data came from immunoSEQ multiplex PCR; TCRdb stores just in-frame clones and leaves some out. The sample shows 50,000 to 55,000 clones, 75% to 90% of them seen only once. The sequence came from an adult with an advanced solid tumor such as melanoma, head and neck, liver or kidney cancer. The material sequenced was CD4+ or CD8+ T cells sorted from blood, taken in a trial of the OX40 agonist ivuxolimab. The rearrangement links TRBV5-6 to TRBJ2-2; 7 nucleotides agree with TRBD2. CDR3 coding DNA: TGTGCCAGCAGTGACCTAGGCGGGAGCGACACCGGGGAGCTGTTTTTT. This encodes CASSDLGGSDTGELFF.